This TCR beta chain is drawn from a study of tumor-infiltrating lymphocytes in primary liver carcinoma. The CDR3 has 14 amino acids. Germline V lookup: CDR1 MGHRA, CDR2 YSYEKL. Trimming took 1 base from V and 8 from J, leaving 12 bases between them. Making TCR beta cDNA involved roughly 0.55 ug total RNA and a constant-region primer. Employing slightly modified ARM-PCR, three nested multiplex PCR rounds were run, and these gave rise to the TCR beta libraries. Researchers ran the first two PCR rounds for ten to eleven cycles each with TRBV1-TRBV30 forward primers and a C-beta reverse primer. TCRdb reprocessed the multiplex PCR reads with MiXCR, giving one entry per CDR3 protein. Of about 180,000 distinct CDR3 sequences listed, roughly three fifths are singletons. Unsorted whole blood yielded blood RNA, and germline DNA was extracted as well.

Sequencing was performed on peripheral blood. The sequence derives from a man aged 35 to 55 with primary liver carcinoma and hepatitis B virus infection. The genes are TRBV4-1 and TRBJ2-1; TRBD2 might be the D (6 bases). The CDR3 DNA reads TGCGCCAGCAGCCAAGGGGAGGTTTCGGATGAGCAGTTCTTC. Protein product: CASSQGEVSDEQFF.